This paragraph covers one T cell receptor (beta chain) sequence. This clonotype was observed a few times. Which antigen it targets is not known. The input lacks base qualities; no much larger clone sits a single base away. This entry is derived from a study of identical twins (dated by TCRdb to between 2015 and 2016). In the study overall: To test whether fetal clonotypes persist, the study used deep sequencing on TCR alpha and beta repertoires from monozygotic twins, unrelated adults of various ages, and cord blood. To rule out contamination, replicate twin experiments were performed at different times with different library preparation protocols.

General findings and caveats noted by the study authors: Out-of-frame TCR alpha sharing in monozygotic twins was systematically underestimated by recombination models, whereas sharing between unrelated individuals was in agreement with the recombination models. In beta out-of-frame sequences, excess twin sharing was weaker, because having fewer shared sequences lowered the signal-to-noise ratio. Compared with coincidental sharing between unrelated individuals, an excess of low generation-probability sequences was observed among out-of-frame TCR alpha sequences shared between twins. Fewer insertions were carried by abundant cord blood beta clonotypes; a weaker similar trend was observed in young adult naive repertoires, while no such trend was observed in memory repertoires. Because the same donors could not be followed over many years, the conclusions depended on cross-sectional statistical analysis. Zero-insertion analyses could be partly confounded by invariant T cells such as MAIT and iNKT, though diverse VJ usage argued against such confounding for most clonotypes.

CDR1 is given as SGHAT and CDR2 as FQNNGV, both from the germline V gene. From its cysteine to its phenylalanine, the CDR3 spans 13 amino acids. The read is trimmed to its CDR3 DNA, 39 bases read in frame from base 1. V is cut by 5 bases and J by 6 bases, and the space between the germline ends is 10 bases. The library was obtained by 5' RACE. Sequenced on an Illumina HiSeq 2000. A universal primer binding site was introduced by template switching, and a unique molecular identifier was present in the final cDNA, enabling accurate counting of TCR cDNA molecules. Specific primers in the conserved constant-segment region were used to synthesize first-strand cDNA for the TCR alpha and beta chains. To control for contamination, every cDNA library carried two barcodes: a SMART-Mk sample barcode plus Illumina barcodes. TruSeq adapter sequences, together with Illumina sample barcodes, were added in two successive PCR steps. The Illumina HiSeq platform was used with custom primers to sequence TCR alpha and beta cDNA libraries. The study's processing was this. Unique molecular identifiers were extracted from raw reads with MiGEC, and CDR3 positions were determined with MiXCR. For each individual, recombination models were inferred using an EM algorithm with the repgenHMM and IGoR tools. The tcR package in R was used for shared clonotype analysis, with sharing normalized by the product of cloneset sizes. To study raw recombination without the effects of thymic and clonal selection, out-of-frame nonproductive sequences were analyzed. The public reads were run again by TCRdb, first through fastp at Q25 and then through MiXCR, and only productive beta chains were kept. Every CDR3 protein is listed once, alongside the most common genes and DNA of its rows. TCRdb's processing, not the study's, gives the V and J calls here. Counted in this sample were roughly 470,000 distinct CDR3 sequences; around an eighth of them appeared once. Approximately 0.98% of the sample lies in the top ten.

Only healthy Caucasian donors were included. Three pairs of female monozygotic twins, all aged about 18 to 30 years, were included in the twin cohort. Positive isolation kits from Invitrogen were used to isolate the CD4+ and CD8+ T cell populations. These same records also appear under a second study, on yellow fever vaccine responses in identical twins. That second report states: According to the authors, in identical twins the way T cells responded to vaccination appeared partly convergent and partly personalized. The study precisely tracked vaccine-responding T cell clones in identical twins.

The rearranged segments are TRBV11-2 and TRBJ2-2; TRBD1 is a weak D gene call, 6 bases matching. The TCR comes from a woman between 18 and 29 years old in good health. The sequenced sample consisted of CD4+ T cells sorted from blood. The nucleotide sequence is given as TGTGCCAGCAGCCCTAGGACAGCCGGGGAGCTGTTTTTT. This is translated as CASSPRTAGELFF.